Listed here is a single T cell receptor beta chain. What it binds is not known. This record belongs to a study of radiotherapy plus CTLA-4 blockade in lung cancer. Overall study: Disease control was seen in approximately 30% of patients, objective responses in 15% to 20%. Study findings and constraints: TCR clones of tumor origin grew in blood after radiotherapy plus ipilimumab. Early clonal dynamics of blood T cells, together with interferon-beta, were reported as the best response predictor.

Sequenced by immunoSEQ multiplex PCR; TCRdb stores in-frame clones only, minus some. The table has tens of thousands of clones, around 80% seen once. Patients had chemo-refractory metastatic non-small-cell lung cancer and received focal radiation plus CTLA-4 blockade that used ipilimumab. The germline V gene has CDR1 SGHAT and CDR2 FQNNGV. With 6 bases clipped from V and 0 bases from J, the junction kept 8 bases outside the gene matches. CDR3 length: 16 residues. This chain uses TRBV11-2 with TRBJ2-3; 8 positions match TRBD2. Sequences were derived from peripheral blood, sampled from a patient treated with radiotherapy plus ipilimumab. The sequence derives from a human donor with non-small cell lung cancer who had a partial response to radiotherapy plus ipilimumab. Here the CDR3 DNA reads TGTGCCAGCAGGAGGATGCGGGGGGCTAGCACAGATACGCAGTATTTT. Translation gives CASRRMRGASTDTQYF.